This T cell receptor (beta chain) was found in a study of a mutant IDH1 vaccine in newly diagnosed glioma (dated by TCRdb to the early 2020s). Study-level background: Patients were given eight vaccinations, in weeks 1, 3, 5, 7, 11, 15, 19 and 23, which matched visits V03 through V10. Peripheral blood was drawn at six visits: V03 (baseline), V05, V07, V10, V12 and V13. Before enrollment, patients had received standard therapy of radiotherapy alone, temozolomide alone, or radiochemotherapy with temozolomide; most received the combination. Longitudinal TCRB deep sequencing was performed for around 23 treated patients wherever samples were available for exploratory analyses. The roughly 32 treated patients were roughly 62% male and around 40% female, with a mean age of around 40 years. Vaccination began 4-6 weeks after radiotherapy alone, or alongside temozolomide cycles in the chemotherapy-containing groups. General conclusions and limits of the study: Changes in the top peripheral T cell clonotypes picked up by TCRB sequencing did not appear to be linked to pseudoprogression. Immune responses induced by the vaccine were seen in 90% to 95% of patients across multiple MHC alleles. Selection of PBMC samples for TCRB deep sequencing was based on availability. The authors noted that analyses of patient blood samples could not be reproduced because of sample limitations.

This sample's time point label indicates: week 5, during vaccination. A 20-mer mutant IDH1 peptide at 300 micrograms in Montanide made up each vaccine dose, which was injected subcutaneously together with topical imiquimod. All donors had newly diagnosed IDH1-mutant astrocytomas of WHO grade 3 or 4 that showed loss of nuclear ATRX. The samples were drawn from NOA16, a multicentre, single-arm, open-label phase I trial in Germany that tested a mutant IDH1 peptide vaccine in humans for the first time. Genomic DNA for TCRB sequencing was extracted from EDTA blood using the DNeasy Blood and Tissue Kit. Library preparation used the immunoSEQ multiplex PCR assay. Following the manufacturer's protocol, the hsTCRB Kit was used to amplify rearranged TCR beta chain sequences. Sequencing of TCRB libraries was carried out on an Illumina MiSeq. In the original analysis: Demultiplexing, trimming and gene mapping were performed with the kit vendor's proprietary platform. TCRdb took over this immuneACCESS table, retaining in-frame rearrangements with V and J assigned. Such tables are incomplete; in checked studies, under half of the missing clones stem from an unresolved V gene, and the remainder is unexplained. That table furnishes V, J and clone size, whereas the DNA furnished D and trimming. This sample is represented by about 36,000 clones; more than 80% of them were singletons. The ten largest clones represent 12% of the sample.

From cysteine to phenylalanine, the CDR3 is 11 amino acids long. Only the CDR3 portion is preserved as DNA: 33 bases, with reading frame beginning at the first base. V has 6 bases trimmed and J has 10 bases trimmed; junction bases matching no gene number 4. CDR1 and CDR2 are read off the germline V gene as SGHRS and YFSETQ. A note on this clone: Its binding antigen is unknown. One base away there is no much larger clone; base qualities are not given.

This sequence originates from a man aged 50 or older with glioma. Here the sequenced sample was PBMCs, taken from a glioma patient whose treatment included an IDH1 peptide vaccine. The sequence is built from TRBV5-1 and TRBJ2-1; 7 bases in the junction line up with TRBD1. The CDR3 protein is CASKQGTEQFF. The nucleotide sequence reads TGCGCCAGCAAACAGGGGACAGAGCAGTTCTTC.